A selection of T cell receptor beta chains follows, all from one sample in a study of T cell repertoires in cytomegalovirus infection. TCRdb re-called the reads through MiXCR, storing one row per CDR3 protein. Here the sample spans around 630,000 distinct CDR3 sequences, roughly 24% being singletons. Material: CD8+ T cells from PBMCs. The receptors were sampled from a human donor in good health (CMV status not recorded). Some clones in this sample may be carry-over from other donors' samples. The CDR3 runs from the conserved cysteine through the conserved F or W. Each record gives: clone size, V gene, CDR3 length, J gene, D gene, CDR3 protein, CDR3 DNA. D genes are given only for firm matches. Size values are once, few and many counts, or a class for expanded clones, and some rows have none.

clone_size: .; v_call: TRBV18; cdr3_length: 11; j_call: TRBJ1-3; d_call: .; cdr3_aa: CASSPGDTIYF; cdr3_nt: TGTGCCAGCTCTCCGGGGGACACCATATATTTT
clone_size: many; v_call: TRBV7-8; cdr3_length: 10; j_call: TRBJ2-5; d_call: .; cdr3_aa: CASTSGVSYF; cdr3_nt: TGTGCCAGCACTTCAGGGGTTTCGTACTTC
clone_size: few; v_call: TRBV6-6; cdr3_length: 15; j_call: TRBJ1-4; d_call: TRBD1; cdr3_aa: CASSYADRLNEKLFF; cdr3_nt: TGTGCCAGCAGTTACGCGGACAGGCTTAATGAAAAACTGTTTTTT
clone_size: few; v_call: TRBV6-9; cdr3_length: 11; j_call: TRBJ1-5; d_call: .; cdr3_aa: CASLGNQPQHF; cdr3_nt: TGTGCCTCTTTGGGCAATCAGCCCCAGCATTTT
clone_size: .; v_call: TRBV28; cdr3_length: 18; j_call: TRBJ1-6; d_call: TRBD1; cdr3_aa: CASSSGQGASGGNSPLHF; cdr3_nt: TGTGCCAGCAGTTCGGGACAGGGGGCGAGTGGAGGTAATTCACCCCTCCACTTT
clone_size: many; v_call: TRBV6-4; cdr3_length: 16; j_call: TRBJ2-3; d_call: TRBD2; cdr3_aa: CASSDSGTSGTDTQYF; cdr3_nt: TGTGCCAGCAGTGACTCCGGGACTAGCGGCACAGATACGCAGTATTTT
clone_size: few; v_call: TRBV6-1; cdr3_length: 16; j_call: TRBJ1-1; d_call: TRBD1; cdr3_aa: CASSAPGGLWDTEAFF; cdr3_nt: TGTGCCAGCAGTGCCCCAGGGGGACTCTGGGACACTGAAGCTTTCTTT
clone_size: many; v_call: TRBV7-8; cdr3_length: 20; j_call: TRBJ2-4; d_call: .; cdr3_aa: CASSLVSGSPGRSITDIQYF; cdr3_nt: TGTGCCAGCAGCTTAGTCTCTGGAAGCCCTGGAAGGTCAATAACTGACATTCAGTACTTC
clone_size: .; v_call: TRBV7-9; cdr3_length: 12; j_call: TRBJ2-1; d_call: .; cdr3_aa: CASNKPRNEQFF; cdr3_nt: TGTGCCAGCAACAAACCCAGGAATGAGCAGTTCTTC
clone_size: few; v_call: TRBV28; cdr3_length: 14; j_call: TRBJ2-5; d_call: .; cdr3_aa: CASHPLATQETQYF; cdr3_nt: TGTGCCAGCCACCCGCTAGCGACTCAAGAGACCCAGTACTTC
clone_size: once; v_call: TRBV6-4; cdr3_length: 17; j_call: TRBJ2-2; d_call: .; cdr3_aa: CASSEIFRELNTGELFF; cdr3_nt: TGTGCCAGCAGTGAAATTTTCCGGGAATTGAACACCGGGGAGCTGTTTTTT
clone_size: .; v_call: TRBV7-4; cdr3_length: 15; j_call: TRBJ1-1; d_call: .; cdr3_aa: CASSLGVLKVTEAFF; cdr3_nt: TGTGCCAGCAGCTTAGGGGTCCTCAAGGTCACTGAAGCTTTCTTT
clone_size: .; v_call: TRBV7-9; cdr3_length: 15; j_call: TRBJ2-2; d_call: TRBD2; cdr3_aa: CASTSSGGAAGELFF; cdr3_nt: TGTGCCAGCACCTCTAGCGGGGGGGCCGCCGGGGAGCTGTTTTTT
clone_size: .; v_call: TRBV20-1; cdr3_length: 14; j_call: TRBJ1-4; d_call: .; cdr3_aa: CSATHRAPNEKLFF; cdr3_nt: TGCAGTGCTACCCACAGGGCTCCTAATGAAAAACTGTTTTTT
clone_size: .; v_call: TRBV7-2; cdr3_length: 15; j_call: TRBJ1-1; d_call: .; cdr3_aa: CASSQLWDAPPKAFF; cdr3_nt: TGTGCCAGCAGCCAACTTTGGGACGCTCCCCCCAAAGCTTTCTTT